This is a list of T cell receptor beta chains from one sample in a study of blood T cell repertoires in COVID-19. The repertoire was sequenced with immunoSEQ multiplex PCR; TCRdb's copy has only in-frame clones and lacks some. The data hold 200,000 to 300,000 clones, with around 88% observed a single time. What was sequenced was PBMCs or T cells enriched from blood (not recorded which). The receptors were sampled from a woman in her thirties or forties with acute COVID-19. Each CDR3 is given with its conserved first and last residue. The order of the fields is J gene, clone size, D gene, V gene, CDR3 protein, CDR3 DNA. A D gene is named only where the DNA matches it firmly. For some rows the clone size is stated as once, few or many, or as a class when expanded; others skip it.

TRBJ2-3 | . | TRBD2 | TRBV28 | CASSSVAGGWDTQYF | TGTGCCAGCAGTTCAGTAGCGGGAGGGTGGGATACGCAGTATTTT
TRBJ1-1 | . | TRBD1 | TRBV27 | CASSLSTAPGQLLEAFF | TGTGCCAGCAGTTTATCGACGGCACCGGGACAGCTCCTTGAAGCTTTCTTT
TRBJ1-1 | . | TRBD1 | TRBV30 | CAWMGQGASEAFF | TGTGCCTGGATGGGACAGGGGGCCTCTGAAGCTTTCTTT
TRBJ2-1 | . | TRBD2 | TRBV30 | CAWETSGRERGYNEQFF | TGTGCCTGGGAGACTAGCGGGAGAGAAAGGGGCTACAATGAGCAGTTCTTC
TRBJ2-7 | . | TRBD2 | TRBV27 | CASSLDSGWTYEQYF | TGTGCCAGCAGTTTAGATAGCGGGTGGACCTACGAGCAGTACTTC
TRBJ2-1 | . | TRBD1 | TRBV28 | CASSAPGQGVNEQFF | TGTGCCAGCAGTGCTCCGGGACAGGGGGTCAATGAGCAGTTCTTC
TRBJ2-3 | once | TRBD2 | TRBV7-6 | CASSYWTSGILGDTQYF | TGTGCCAGCAGCTACTGGACTAGCGGGATCCTTGGGGATACGCAGTATTTT
TRBJ1-1 | . | TRBD1 | TRBV18 | CASSPRQGMNTEAFF | TGTGCCAGCTCACCACGACAGGGTATGAACACTGAAGCTTTCTTT
TRBJ2-1 | . | TRBD2 | TRBV7-6 | CASSLATGLADEQFF | TGTGCCAGCAGCTTAGCCACGGGACTAGCGGATGAGCAGTTCTTC
TRBJ1-5 | . | TRBD1 | TRBV11-2 | CASSLEGRGDQPQHF | TGTGCCAGCAGCTTAGAGGGCAGGGGGGATCAGCCCCAGCATTTT
TRBJ1-1 | . | TRBD1 | TRBV28 | CASSPRTGGTEAFF | TGTGCCAGCAGTCCCCGGACAGGGGGCACTGAAGCTTTCTTT
TRBJ2-4 | . | TRBD1 | TRBV5-4 | CASSSGQVGTKNIQYF | TGTGCCAGCAGCTCCGGACAGGTTGGAACCAAAAACATTCAGTACTTC
TRBJ2-2 | . | . | TRBV7-3 | CASSFGLYDSGELFF | TGTGCCAGCAGCTTTGGCTTGTATGATTCCGGGGAGCTGTTTTTT
TRBJ1-5 | . | TRBD1 | TRBV19 | CASSRQGQPQHF | TGTGCCAGTAGTCGACAGGGCCAGCCCCAGCATTTT
TRBJ2-3 | many | . | TRBV7-9 | CASSLAYPSTDTQYF | TGTGCCAGCAGCTTAGCCTATCCTTCCACAGATACGCAGTATTTT
TRBJ1-1 | . | TRBD1 | TRBV18 | CASSLNRVTGVNTEAFF | TGTGCCAGCTCCTTAAACCGGGTGACAGGGGTGAACACTGAAGCTTTCTTT
TRBJ1-5 | . | TRBD1 | TRBV28 | CASSPMPGPRGQFSNQPQHF | TGTGCCAGCAGTCCCATGCCCGGGCCGAGGGGACAGTTTAGCAATCAGCCCCAGCATTTT
TRBJ2-7 | . | . | TRBV12-3/TRBV12-4 | CASSLAGTYEQYF | TGTGCCAGCAGTTTGGCGGGGACCTACGAGCAGTACTTC
TRBJ2-7 | once | . | TRBV19 | CASSIGDLSYEQYF | TGTGCCAGTAGTATAGGAGATCTCTCCTACGAGCAGTACTTC
TRBJ2-5 | . | TRBD2 | TRBV9 | CASSHRLAGQETQYF | TGTGCCAGCAGCCACCGTCTAGCGGGGCAAGAGACCCAGTACTTC
TRBJ1-3 | . | TRBD1 | TRBV9 | CASSVTTTGVAGNTIYF | TGTGCCAGCAGCGTAACCACGACAGGGGTTGCTGGAAACACCATATATTTT
TRBJ1-2 | . | . | TRBV19 | CASSISAAWSGYTF | TGTGCCAGTAGTATAAGCGCGGCGTGGAGTGGCTACACCTTC
TRBJ1-4 | . | . | TRBV4-1 | CASTKTGRATNEKLFF | TGCGCCAGCACCAAAACAGGGAGAGCAACTAATGAAAAACTGTTTTTT
TRBJ2-2 | . | . | TRBV4-3 | CASSQEVGAPNTGELFF | TGCGCCAGCAGCCAAGAAGTCGGAGCTCCGAACACCGGGGAGCTGTTTTTT
TRBJ1-1 | . | . | TRBV7-9 | CASSYNSNTEAFF | TGTGCCAGCAGCTACAACAGTAACACTGAAGCTTTCTTT
TRBJ2-6 | . | TRBD1 | TRBV15 | CATSRDPTGWAGANVLTF | TGTGCCACCAGCAGAGATCCGACAGGGTGGGCTGGGGCCAACGTCCTGACTTTC
TRBJ1-4 | . | . | TRBV27 | CASSLSGATNEKLFF | TGTGCCAGCAGTTTATCAGGAGCAACTAATGAAAAACTGTTTTTT
TRBJ2-3 | once | . | TRBV7-9 | CASSLAGETDTQYF | TGTGCCAGCAGCTTAGCGGGAGAAACAGATACGCAGTATTTT
TRBJ1-1 | . | . | TRBV27 | CASSWSGVDTEAFF | TGTGCCAGCTCCTGGTCAGGGGTGGACACTGAAGCTTTCTTT
TRBJ2-7 | . | TRBD1 | TRBV18 | CASSPRGQGVSDEQYF | TGTGCCAGCTCACCCCGTGGACAGGGGGTAAGCGACGAGCAGTACTTC
TRBJ2-7 | few | . | TRBV5-1 | CASATGRGDSDEQYF | TGCGCCAGCGCCACCGGCCGTGGGGACTCTGACGAGCAGTACTTC
TRBJ2-5 | . | . | TRBV5-5 | CASSLVLTTNIQETQYF | TGTGCCAGCAGCCTGGTCCTCACCACAAATATTCAAGAGACCCAGTACTTC
TRBJ2-1 | . | TRBD2 | TRBV27 | CASSLSGTSGSNEQFF | TGTGCCAGCAGTTTAAGCGGGACTAGCGGGAGCAATGAGCAGTTCTTC
TRBJ2-1 | many | . | TRBV21-1 | CASSLRTSDDNEQFF | TGTGCCAGCAGCCTACGGACTAGCGATGACAATGAGCAGTTCTTC
TRBJ2-1 | . | TRBD2 | TRBV7-2 | CASSPLGLAGNNEQFF | TGTGCCAGCAGCCCTCTGGGACTAGCGGGCAATAATGAGCAGTTCTTC
TRBJ1-3 | . | . | TRBV19 | CASGVGGSGNTIYF | TGTGCCAGTGGCGTGGGGGGCTCTGGAAACACCATATATTTT
TRBJ2-7 | . | TRBD1 | TRBV27 | CASSSPGTGQKGGEQYF | TGTGCCAGCAGTTCCCCCGGGACAGGACAAAAGGGAGGCGAGCAGTACTTC
TRBJ2-3 | . | TRBD2 | TRBV7-9 | CASNPLAGPDTQYF | TGTGCCAGCAACCCACTAGCGGGACCGGATACGCAGTATTTT
TRBJ1-2 | . | . | TRBV7-3 | CASSPMGGNYGYTF | TGTGCCAGCAGCCCAATGGGGGGGAACTATGGCTACACCTTC
TRBJ1-2 | . | TRBD1 | TRBV5-4 | CASSPGTGNFYGYTF | TGTGCCAGCAGCCCCGGGACAGGGAATTTCTATGGCTACACCTTC
TRBJ1-5 | . | . | TRBV1 | CTSSQDRDREEGTQPQHF | TGCACCAGCAGCCAAGACCGGGACAGGGAGGAGGGTACTCAGCCCCAGCATTTT
TRBJ1-6 | . | . | TRBV3-1/TRBV3-2 | CASGSNSPLHF | TGTGCCAGCGGCAGTAATTCACCCCTCCACTTT
TRBJ2-7 | . | . | TRBV7-8 | CASSPSGNFYEQYF | TGTGCCAGCAGCCCCAGCGGCAACTTCTACGAGCAGTACTTC
TRBJ1-1 | . | . | TRBV11-2 | CASSSSPGTGRIEAFF | TGTGCCAGCAGCTCCTCGCCAGGGACTGGAAGAATTGAAGCTTTCTTT
TRBJ1-5 | few | . | TRBV27 | CASRDNQPQHF | TGTGCCAGCCGGGACAATCAGCCCCAGCATTTT
TRBJ2-1 | . | TRBD2 | TRBV5-1 | CASSRAGAGGEQFF | TGCGCCAGCAGCAGAGCGGGAGCGGGGGGTGAGCAGTTCTTC
TRBJ1-1 | . | . | TRBV19 | CATSRYTEAFF | TGTGCCACTTCCCGGTACACTGAAGCTTTCTTT